This T cell receptor (beta chain) comes out of a study of T cells in Graves' hyperthyroidism and ophthalmopathy (dated by TCRdb to the late 2010s). Background for the entire study: Peripheral blood samples were taken at initial diagnosis, before any treatment was given. For training and testing, the 110 or so patients in the discovery cohort were randomly divided in a 7:3 ratio. To identify TCR V-J signatures that set the groups apart, the researchers used a discovery cohort of 90 to 100 patients, made up of around 40 with Graves' ophthalmopathy and 57 with stable Graves' hyperthyroidism. After sampling, hyperthyroidism patients received methimazole starting at 30 mg daily, and ophthalmopathy patients received high-dose intravenous methylprednisolone. TCR Vbeta CDR3 sequencing of 120 to 150 peripheral blood samples (over 40 ophthalmopathy, roughly 72 hyperthyroidism and approximately 17 progressor patients) is reported in the paper. In several Graves' hyperthyroidism patients, the study also compared T-cell repertoires from thyroid tissue with T-cell repertoires from blood. Prospective prediction of ophthalmopathy was tested in an independent validation cohort consisting of 18 to 20 hyperthyroidism patients and some 15 patients who later progressed to ophthalmopathy. Broader findings and caveats from the paper: Most expanded thyroid clonotypes (frequency above 0.001) were also detected in blood, suggesting blood repertoires may reflect thyroid immune responses. In cross-validation, a model built on a 13 V-J signature told ophthalmopathy apart from stable hyperthyroidism with 85% to 90% sensitivity and about 81% specificity, and in testing the same model reached 80%/75%. Sample size was not statistically predetermined, and investigators were not blinded to group allocation. In validation, progression to ophthalmopathy was predicted by the model with about 70% sensitivity and about 72% specificity, a median of around 6.5 months before onset.

Hyperthyroidism patients were newly diagnosed, had a disease duration of under 2 months, and were aged 18 to 65 years. Patients with uncontrolled infections, other autoimmune diseases, pregnancy or lactation were excluded. Clinical symptoms, serum thyroxine and TRAb, thyroid ultrasound, and orbital computed tomography formed the basis for the diagnoses. Blood from progressor patients was drawn when they were first diagnosed with hyperthyroidism, before any ophthalmopathy symptoms appeared. PBMCs were separated from about 10 ml of fresh peripheral blood using Ficoll-Paque density gradient centrifugation. Progressor patients were defined as those initially diagnosed with Graves' hyperthyroidism in whom ophthalmopathy developed during follow-up. Total RNA was extracted with Trizol reagent, and quality was checked on an Agilent 2100 Bioanalyzer. CDR1 is given as SQVTM and CDR2 as ANQGSEA, both from the germline V gene. Taken from cysteine to phenylalanine, the CDR3 has 18 residues. Only the CDR3 DNA stays, 54 bases, in frame from base 1. Ends trimmed: V by 1 base, J by 0 bases; bases unmatched to a gene: 9.

This clonotype is identified as medium-sized (0.01 to 0.1%). It has no known antigen specificity. No clone much larger than this one lies a single base away; base qualities are absent. The TCR beta CDR3 regions were amplified from RNA transcripts. A first-round RT-PCR of the TCR CDR3 used the HTBI primer set with the Qiagen OneStep RT-PCR kit. The libraries were constructed in a second round of multiplex PCR and then size-selected and purified. Paired-end sequencing of the libraries was performed with 100 bp reads on an Illumina HiSeq2000. The paper's processing steps were these. SOAPnuke was used to process the raw data, removing reads that contained adapters or uncalled bases, had a mean Phred below 15, or lacked an exact match to the constant primer or identifier. High-quality paired reads were merged using COPE v1.2.5, and each unique nucleotide sequence was defined as a clonotype. Clonotypes were aligned to IMGT TRBV, TRBD and TRBJ reference segments using MiTCR v1.1. The analysis included only V-J combinations with a frequency above 0.0001, which together covered 99% to 99.2% of the repertoires. The TCS score was defined as the ratio of F50 (clonal expansion) to E x V (chaos), calculated using BLOSUM62-based TCRdist between CDR3 peptides within each V-J. Welch's t-statistics and random forest reduced several hundred V-J features to 13, which were used in a naive Bayes classifier (R e1071). TCRdb's own reprocessing of the public reads used fastp at Q25 and MiXCR and kept productive beta chains. CDR3 protein duplicates are merged, each entry listing the most common genes and DNA. The V and J calls here are based on TCRdb, not the publication. Here the sample has 300,000 to 450,000 distinct CDR3 sequences; about 14% occur a single time. The ten largest account for 20% to 25% of the sample.

Sequenced sample: blood. This receptor was obtained from a man aged 30 to 45 with Graves' hyperthyroidism that later progressed to Graves' ophthalmopathy. This chain is built from TRBV29-1 and TRBJ2-3; a stretch of 11 junction bases matches TRBD2. The nucleotide sequence is TGCAGCGTTGAAGGCACCACTAGCGGGGGACCTAGCACAGATACGCAGTATTTT. It encodes CSVEGTTSGGPSTDTQYF.